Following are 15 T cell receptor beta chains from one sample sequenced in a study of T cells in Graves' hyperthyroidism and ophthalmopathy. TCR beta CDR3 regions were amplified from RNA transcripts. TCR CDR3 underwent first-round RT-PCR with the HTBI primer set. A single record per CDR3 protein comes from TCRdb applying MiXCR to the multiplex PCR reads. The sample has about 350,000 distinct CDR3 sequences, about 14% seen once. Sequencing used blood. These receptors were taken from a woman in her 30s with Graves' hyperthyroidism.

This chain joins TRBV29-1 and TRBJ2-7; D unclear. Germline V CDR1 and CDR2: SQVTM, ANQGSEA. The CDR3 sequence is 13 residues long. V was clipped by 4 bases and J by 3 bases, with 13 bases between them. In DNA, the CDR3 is TGCAGCGTTGTCTCCCAGATAGACTACGAGCAGTACTTC. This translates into CSVVSQIDYEQYF.

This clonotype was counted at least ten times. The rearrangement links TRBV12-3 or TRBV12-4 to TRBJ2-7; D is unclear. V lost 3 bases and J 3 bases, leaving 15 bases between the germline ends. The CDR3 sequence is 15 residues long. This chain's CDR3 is CASSFRRSMGYEQYF. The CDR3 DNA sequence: TGTGCCAGCAGTTTTCGTCGTAGTATGGGCTACGAGCAGTACTTC.

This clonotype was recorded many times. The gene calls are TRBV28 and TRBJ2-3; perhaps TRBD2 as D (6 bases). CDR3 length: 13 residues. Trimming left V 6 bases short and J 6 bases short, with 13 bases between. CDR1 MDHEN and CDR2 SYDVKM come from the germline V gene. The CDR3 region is CASSRDLGDTQYF. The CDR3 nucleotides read TGTGCCAGCAGCCGGGACTTGGGGGATACGCAGTATTTT.

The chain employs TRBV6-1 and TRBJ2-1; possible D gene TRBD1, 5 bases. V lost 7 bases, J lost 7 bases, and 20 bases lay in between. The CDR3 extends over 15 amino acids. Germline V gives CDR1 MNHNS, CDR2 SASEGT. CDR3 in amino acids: CASTHPSKGWNEQFF. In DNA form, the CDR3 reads TGTGCCAGCACCCACCCTAGTAAGGGGTGGAATGAGCAGTTCTTC.

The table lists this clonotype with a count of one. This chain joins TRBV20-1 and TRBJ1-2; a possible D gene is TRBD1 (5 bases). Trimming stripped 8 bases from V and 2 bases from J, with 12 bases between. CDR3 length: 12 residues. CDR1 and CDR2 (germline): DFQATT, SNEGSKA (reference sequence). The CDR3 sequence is CSLPGKNYGYTF. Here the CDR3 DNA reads TGCAGTTTGCCAGGGAAAAACTATGGCTACACCTTC.

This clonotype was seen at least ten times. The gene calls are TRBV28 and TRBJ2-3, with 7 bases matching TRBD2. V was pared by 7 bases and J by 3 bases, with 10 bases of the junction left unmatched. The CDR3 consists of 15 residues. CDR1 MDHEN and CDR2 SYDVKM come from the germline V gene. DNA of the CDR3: TGTGCCAGCAATGGGGGAAGCGGGACTACAGATACGCAGTATTTT. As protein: CASNGGSGTTDTQYF.

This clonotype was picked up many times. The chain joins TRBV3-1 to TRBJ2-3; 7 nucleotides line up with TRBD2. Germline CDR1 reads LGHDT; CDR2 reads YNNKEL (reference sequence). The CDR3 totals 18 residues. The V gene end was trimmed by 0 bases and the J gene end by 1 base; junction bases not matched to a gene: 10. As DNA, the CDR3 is TGTGCCAGCAGCCAAGAGGGCGGGAGCCTCCGGGGCACAGATACGCAGTATTTT. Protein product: CASSQEGGSLRGTDTQYF.

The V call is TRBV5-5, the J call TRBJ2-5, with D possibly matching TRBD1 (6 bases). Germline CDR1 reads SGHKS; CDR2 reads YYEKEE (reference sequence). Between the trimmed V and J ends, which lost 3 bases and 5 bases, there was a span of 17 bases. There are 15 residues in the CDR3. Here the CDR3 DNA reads TGTGCCAGCAGCTCCCAAATCTGGGGGCCGGAGACCCAGTACTTC. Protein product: CASSSQIWGPETQYF.

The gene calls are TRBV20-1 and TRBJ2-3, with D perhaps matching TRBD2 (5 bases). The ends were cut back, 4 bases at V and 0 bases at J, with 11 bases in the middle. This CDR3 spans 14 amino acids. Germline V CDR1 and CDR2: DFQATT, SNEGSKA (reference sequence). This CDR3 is CSAKPSGSTDTQYF. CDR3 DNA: TGCAGTGCTAAGCCCAGCGGAAGCACAGATACGCAGTATTTT.

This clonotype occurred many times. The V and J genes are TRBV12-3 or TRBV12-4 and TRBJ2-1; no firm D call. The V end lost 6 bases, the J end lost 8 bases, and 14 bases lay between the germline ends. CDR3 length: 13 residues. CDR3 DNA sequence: TGTGCCAGCAGCCGCAGGCCCCGCTATGAGCAGTTCTTC. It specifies CASSRRPRYEQFF.

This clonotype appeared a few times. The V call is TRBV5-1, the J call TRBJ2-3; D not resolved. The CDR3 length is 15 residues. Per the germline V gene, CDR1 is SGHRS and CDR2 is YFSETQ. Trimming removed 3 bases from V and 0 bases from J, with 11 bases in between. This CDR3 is CASSYSTPSTDTQYF. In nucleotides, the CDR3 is TGCGCCAGCAGCTATTCCACCCCTAGCACAGATACGCAGTATTTT.

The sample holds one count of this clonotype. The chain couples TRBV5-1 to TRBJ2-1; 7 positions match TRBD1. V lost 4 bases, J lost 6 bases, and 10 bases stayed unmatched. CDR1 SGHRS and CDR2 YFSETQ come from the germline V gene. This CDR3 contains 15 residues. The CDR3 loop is CASSPYRRDSNEQFF. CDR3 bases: TGCGCCAGCAGCCCTTACCGCCGGGACAGCAATGAGCAGTTCTTC.

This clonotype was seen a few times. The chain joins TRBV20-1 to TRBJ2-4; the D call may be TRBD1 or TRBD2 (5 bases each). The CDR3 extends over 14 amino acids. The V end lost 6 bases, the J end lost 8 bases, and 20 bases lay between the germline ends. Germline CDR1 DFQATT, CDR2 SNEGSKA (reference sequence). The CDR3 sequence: CSARAGDGTDIQYF. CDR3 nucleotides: TGCAGTGCCCGCGCCGGGGACGGAACGGACATTCAGTACTTC.

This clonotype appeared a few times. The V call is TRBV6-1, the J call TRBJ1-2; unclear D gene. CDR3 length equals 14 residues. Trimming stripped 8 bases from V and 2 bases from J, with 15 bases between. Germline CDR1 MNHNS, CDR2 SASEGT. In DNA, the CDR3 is TGTGCCAGCTCTGTGCCGGGGTCGAACTATGGCTACACCTTC. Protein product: CASSVPGSNYGYTF.

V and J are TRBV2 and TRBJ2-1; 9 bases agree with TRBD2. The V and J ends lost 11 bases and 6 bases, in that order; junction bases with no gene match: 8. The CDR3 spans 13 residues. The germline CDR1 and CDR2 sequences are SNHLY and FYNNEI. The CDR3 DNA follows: TGTGCCCGAGGACTAGCGTTCAGCAATGAGCAGTTCTTC. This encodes CARGLAFSNEQFF.